This T cell receptor (beta chain) was recovered during a study of T cells in localized non-small cell lung cancer. Measured with immunoSEQ multiplex PCR; TCRdb has only the in-frame clones, and not every one. Of just under 30,000 clones listed, 89% were seen once; the top ten hold around a tenth. Study-level results: Sequencing covered just one tumor region, so heterogeneity cannot be ruled out.

With respect to this clone: Its cognate antigen is unknown.

V was clipped by 5 bases and J by 5 bases; unmatched bases: 8. CDR3 length: 14 amino acids. Germline-derived CDR1 and CDR2 are MDHEN and SYDVKM. The rearrangement joins TRBV28 to TRBJ1-2; 7 bases line up with TRBD1. The origin of this receptor is a woman aged 40-69 years with stage I lung adenocarcinoma. This specimen was peripheral blood, taken before any cancer treatment. The CDR3 bases are TGTGCCAGCAGTCCCGGGACAGCGGTTTATGGCTACACCTTC. Its translation is CASSPGTAVYGYTF.